The 31 T cell receptor beta chains listed next were all sequenced from one sample in a study of CD8+ T cells in alopecia areata. Sample treatment: oral pan-JAK inhibitor, 5-10 mg twice daily. RNA extraction and reverse transcription yielded cDNA as sequencing template. The method was immunoSEQ multiplex PCR; TCRdb's version includes in-frame clones alone and lacks a portion of them. This sample has under 300,000 clones, with 60% found just once. Sample: CD4+ T cells sorted from blood, taken between weeks 51 and 52, from a patient treated with tofacitinib. These receptor sequences come from a human donor with alopecia areata.

The chain recombines TRBV5-1 with TRBJ2-7; no reliable D call. V was trimmed by 0 bases and J by 6 bases, leaving 13 bases between them. The CDR3 is 14 residues long. Germline V gene data show CDR1 as SGHRS and CDR2 as YFSETQ. This CDR3 is CASSLAQQVLEQYF. The CDR3, as DNA: TGCGCCAGCAGCTTGGCCCAGCAGGTCCTCGAGCAGTACTTC.

This clone occurred a few times. The V and J genes are TRBV5-5 and TRBJ2-1, with D possibly being TRBD1 (5 bases). CDR1 and CDR2 (germline): SGHKS, YYEKEE (reference sequence). This CDR3 region has 17 residues. V lost 0 bases to trimming and J lost 0 bases, with 13 bases between them. The CDR3 here is CASSLVGASASYNEQFF. The DNA of the CDR3 is TGTGCCAGCAGCTTGGTAGGGGCCTCCGCCTCCTACAATGAGCAGTTCTTC.

The V gene is TRBV29-1, the J gene TRBJ1-1; the D is unclear. Germline V lookup: CDR1 SQVTM, CDR2 ANQGSEA. V was pared by 0 bases and J by 5 bases, with 10 bases between. The CDR3 sequence is 13 residues long. As DNA, the CDR3 is TGCAGCGTTGAAGAGGTTCGGGAAACTGAAGCTTTCTTT. Its protein product is CSVEEVRETEAFF.

The chain joins TRBV5-1 to TRBJ1-1; TRBD1 matches at 8 bases. Germline lookup yields CDR1 SGHRS and CDR2 YFSETQ. This CDR3 has 12 residues. V shed 0 bases, J shed 10 bases, and the junction held 2 bases outside the gene matches. The CDR3 sequence is CASSLGTGLAFF. The CDR3, as DNA: TGCGCCAGCAGCTTGGGGACAGGGTTAGCTTTCTTT. Full variable domain (outside the CDR3, taken from reference TRBV5-1 and TRBJ1-1): KAGVTQTPRYLIKTRGQQVTLSCSPISGHRSVSWYQQTPGQGLQFLFEYFSETQRNKGNFPGRFSGRQFSNSRSEMNVSTLELGDSALYLCASSLGTGLAFFGQGTRLTVV.

V is TRBV9 and J is TRBJ2-3; D remains unclear. The CDR3 has 15 residues. The germline V gene encodes CDR1 SGDLS and CDR2 YYNGEE. Trimming pared 0 bases from V and 0 bases from J, leaving 8 bases between. Here the CDR3 DNA reads TGTGCCAGCAGCGTAGCCACATCTAGCACAGATACGCAGTATTTT. The encoded protein is CASSVATSSTDTQYF. Full variable domain (outside the CDR3, taken from reference TRBV9 and TRBJ2-3): DSGVTQTPKHLITATGQRVTLRCSPRSGDLSVYWYQQSLDQGLQFLIQYYNGEERAKGNILERFSAQQFPDLHSELNLSSLELGDSALYFCASSVATSSTDTQYFGPGTRLTVL.

The rearrangement links TRBV29-1 to TRBJ2-2, with 7 bases identical to TRBD1. This CDR3 comprises 16 residues. Trimming at V came to 2 bases and at J to 1 base, leaving 7 bases not matched to a gene. Germline V gene data show CDR1 as SQVTM and CDR2 as ANQGSEA. CDR3 in amino acids: CSVERPTGRNTGELFF. CDR3 DNA: TGCAGCGTTGAACGTCCGACAGGGAGGAACACCGGGGAGCTGTTTTTT.

The chain uses TRBV11-2 and TRBJ2-1, with 7 bases matching TRBD2. V was pared by 2 bases and J by 3 bases, with 4 bases of the junction left unmatched. In germline, CDR1 is SGHAT, CDR2 FQNNGV. CDR3 length: 15 residues. The CDR3 DNA is TGTGCCAGCAGCTTATGGGCTAGCGGCTACAATGAGCAGTTCTTC. Encoded protein: CASSLWASGYNEQFF.

This sequence joins TRBV30 and TRBJ1-1; D gene ambiguous. CDR1 is GTSNPN and CDR2 is SVGIG in the germline V gene (reference sequence). This CDR3 is 12 amino acids long. Trimming removed 5 bases at V and 3 bases at J, with 10 bases between. Here the CDR3 DNA reads TGTGCCTGGGGTGCCGAAGACACTGAAGCTTTCTTT. This encodes CAWGAEDTEAFF.

This sequence joins TRBV5-1 and TRBJ2-5, with D possibly matching TRBD1 (6 bases). V was cut by 0 bases and J by 6 bases, with 12 bases left in between. The CDR3 covers 14 residues. CDR1 and CDR2 from the germline V gene are SGHRS and YFSETQ. The DNA for the CDR3 is TGCGCCAGCAGCTTGGTTACAGGGCGGCAGACCCAGTACTTC. Amino acids: CASSLVTGRQTQYF.

This rearrangement joins TRBV4-1 to TRBJ1-2; D remains ambiguous. Germline V gene data show CDR1 as MGHRA and CDR2 as YSYEKL. Trimming took 3 bases from V and 4 from J, leaving 21 bases between them. This CDR3 is built from 17 residues. The CDR3 sequence is CASSQRGSGRGAYGYTF. CDR3 DNA: TGCGCCAGCAGCCAGAGAGGTTCCGGCCGGGGTGCCTATGGCTACACCTTC.

This clone was recorded a few times. The V and J genes are TRBV21-1 and TRBJ1-2; TRBD1 is taken as the D call from the table, unchecked against the DNA. TRBV21-1 is deemed a pseudogene. This CDR3 is 17 amino acids long. CDR3 nucleotide sequence: TGTGCCAGCAGCGCATGTGGTCGGGACAGCCCTAACTATGGCTACACCTTC. This gives the protein CASSACGRDSPNYGYTF.

The chain combines TRBV30 with TRBJ1-1; the D is unclear. The CDR3 has 13 amino acids. Trimming shortened V by 2 bases and J by 6 bases, and 13 bases separated the two germline ends. Germline lookup yields CDR1 GTSNPN and CDR2 SVGIG (reference sequence). CDR3 sequence (DNA): TGTGCCTGGAGTCTGAGGACCGAAGCTGAAGCTTTCTTT. Encoded protein: CAWSLRTEAEAFF.

On this clone itself: A clone one base away is much larger, so this may be a read error. CDR3 residues: CASSFGSSYNEQFF. The CDR3 nucleotides are TGTGCCAGCAGCTTTGGGAGCTCCTACAATGAGCAGTTCTTC. The rearrangement joins TRBV7-9 to TRBJ2-1; D might be TRBD2 (5 bases). V lost 3 bases, J lost 0 bases, and 6 bases lay in between. The CDR3 has 14 residues. The germline V gene encodes CDR1 SEHNR and CDR2 FQNEAQ (reference sequence).

The V and J genes are TRBV5-1 and TRBJ2-1; 8 bases map to TRBD2. V dropped 7 bases and J dropped 8; count of bases not matched to a gene: 17. Germline CDR1 reads SGHRS; CDR2 reads YFSETQ. CDR3 length equals 16 residues. CDR3 in amino acids: CASGVTTGGAKDEQFF. For the CDR3, the DNA is TGCGCCAGCGGCGTAACCACCGGGGGGGCCAAGGATGAGCAGTTCTTC. Full variable domain (missing parts from reference TRBV5-1 and TRBJ2-1): KAGVTQTPRYLIKTRGQQVTLSCSPISGHRSVSWYQQTPGQGLQFLFEYFSETQRNKGNFPGRFSGRQFSNSRSEMNVSTLELGDSALYLCASGVTTGGAKDEQFFGPGTRLTVL.

This chain links TRBV9 with TRBJ2-7; TRBD1 is a possible D gene (6 bases). The CDR3 is 12 amino acids. The germline V gene encodes CDR1 SGDLS and CDR2 YYNGEE. V gave up 3 bases and J gave up 6 bases, with 10 bases separating them. DNA for the CDR3: TGTGCCAGCAGCGCTTCAGGGGTCGAGCAGTACTTC. Protein: CASSASGVEQYF.

There are a few counts of this clone. The chain links TRBV30 to TRBJ2-3; the match to TRBD2 covers 8 bases. The germline gives CDR1 GTSNPN, CDR2 SVGIG (reference sequence). The CDR3 totals 15 residues. V was clipped by 2 bases and J by 0 bases; unmatched bases: 4. The CDR3 nucleotides read TGTGCCTGGAGTTCTGGCGGGGGGAGCACAGATACGCAGTATTTT. Translated: CAWSSGGGSTDTQYF.

This clone was detected once. The chain is built from TRBV7-2 and TRBJ1-5; D is unresolved. This CDR3 comprises 13 residues. V was clipped by 5 bases and J by 3 bases, with 8 bases between them. Germline V gives CDR1 SGHTA, CDR2 FQGNSA. DNA of the CDR3: TGTGCCAGCAGCCAACCCTTCAATCAGCCCCAGCATTTT. Protein product: CASSQPFNQPQHF.

This chain connects TRBV30 to TRBJ1-2; D ambiguous. Germline CDR1 is GTSNPN and CDR2 is SVGIG (reference sequence). The CDR3 sequence is 13 residues long. The V and J ends lost 0 bases and 7 bases respectively, with 12 bases between them. CDR3 nucleotides: TGTGCCTGGAGTGTCCAAGGATTTGGTGGCTACACCTTC. It is translated as CAWSVQGFGGYTF.

This sequence joins TRBV15 and TRBJ2-7; D gene ambiguous. This CDR3 region has 13 residues. Trimming removed 3 bases from V and 2 bases from J, with 8 bases in between. Germline V gives CDR1 LNHNV, CDR2 YYDKDF (reference sequence). CDR3 DNA: TGTGCCACCAGCAGGGACCCGGCCTACGAGCAGTACTTC. This codes for CATSRDPAYEQYF.

The V and J genes are TRBV6-6 and TRBJ1-2; TRBD1 matches at 10 bases. CDR3 length: 14 residues. J was trimmed by 6 bases and V by 4 bases; bases with no gene match: 5. Germline loops: CDR1 MNHNY, CDR2 SVGAGI (reference sequence). The CDR3 protein is CASSWGQGNDGYTF. The DNA of the CDR3 is TGTGCCAGCAGTTGGGGACAGGGGAACGATGGCTACACCTTC.

Comment on this clone: This CDR3 is also generated by other DNA sequences in the sample. V gene TRBV18 combines with J gene TRBJ2-5, with D unclear. V lost 3 bases, J lost 5 bases, and 7 bases lay in between. This CDR3 region has 12 residues. Germline V lookup: CDR1 KGHSH, CDR2 LQKENI. The CDR3 nucleotides are TGTGCCAGCTCACCCACCGGGGAGACCCAGTACTTC. It codes for CASSPTGETQYF.

The chain uses TRBV5-1 and TRBJ2-5; D is ambiguous. This CDR3 comprises 13 residues. V dropped 3 bases and J dropped 4 bases, with 10 bases sitting between them. Germline CDR1 and CDR2: SGHRS and YFSETQ. CDR3 bases: TGCGCCAGCAGCTCGGACCAGGCAGAGACCCAGTACTTC. It is translated as CASSSDQAETQYF.

The genes are TRBV6-5 and TRBJ2-2; no clear D gene. The germline V and J ends were trimmed by 6 bases and 0 bases, with 8 bases remaining between them. The CDR3 has 14 residues. The V gene's germline CDR1 is MNHEY and CDR2 SVGAGI. The CDR3 DNA reads TGTGCCAGCAGCACAGCCCCGAACACCGGGGAGCTGTTTTTT. This codes for CASSTAPNTGELFF.

Only a few counts were recorded for this clone. The chain is built from TRBV30 and TRBJ2-1; perhaps TRBD1 as D (6 bases). Germline V lookup: CDR1 GTSNPN, CDR2 SVGIG (reference sequence). The CDR3 runs 12 residues. Trimming pared 3 bases from V and 4 bases from J, leaving 7 bases between. CDR3 in amino acids: CAWRDRYNEQFF. The CDR3 nucleotides read TGTGCCTGGAGAGACAGGTACAATGAGCAGTTCTTC.

A note on this clone: The sample carries other DNA sequences with the same CDR3. V gene TRBV5-1 combines with J gene TRBJ2-3; maybe TRBD2 (5 bases). Deletions cut 1 base from V and 1 base from J, with 10 bases between. CDR3 length: 15 amino acids. CDR1 is SGHRS, CDR2 YFSETQ, per germline. CDR3 residues: CASSLRGMGTDTQYF. CDR3 DNA sequence: TGCGCCAGCAGCTTGCGGGGAATGGGCACAGATACGCAGTATTTT.

Only a few counts were recorded for this clone. V gene TRBV6-5 combines with J gene TRBJ2-3; D tentatively fits TRBD1 or TRBD2 (5 bases each). V lost 6 bases and J lost 11, with 15 bases in between. This CDR3 spans 12 amino acids. CDR1 and CDR2 (germline): MNHEY, SVGAGI. CDR3 sequence: CASRPGTGMQYF. In nucleotides, the CDR3 is TGTGCCAGCAGACCTGGGACGGGGATGCAGTATTTT.

The chain carries TRBV30 and TRBJ2-1, with D unresolved. Trimming left V 0 bases short and J 8 bases short, with 11 bases between. In germline, CDR1 is GTSNPN, CDR2 SVGIG (reference sequence). The CDR3 totals 13 residues. The CDR3 nucleotides read TGTGCCTGGAGTGTACTCTCGGCGGATGAGCAGTTCTTC. It codes for CAWSVLSADEQFF.

V and J are TRBV29-1 and TRBJ2-7, with D perhaps matching TRBD2 (6 bases). Per the germline V gene, CDR1 is SQVTM and CDR2 is ANQGSEA. The CDR3 is made up of 13 amino acids. Trimming cost V 5 bases and J 7 bases, with 18 bases left between them. In DNA, the CDR3 is TGCAGCGTTACACAGGAGTGGGCGGGAGAGCAGTACTTC. As protein: CSVTQEWAGEQYF.

This chain links TRBV29-1 with TRBJ2-1; 7 positions agree with TRBD1. The V and J ends lost 8 bases and 4 bases, in that order; junction bases with no gene match: 11. This CDR3 has 14 amino acids. The germline gives CDR1 SQVTM, CDR2 ANQGSEA. In DNA, the CDR3 is TGCAGCACACTATGGGGGACAGCGTACAATGAGCAGTTCTTC. The encoded protein is CSTLWGTAYNEQFF.

The gene calls are TRBV5-4 and TRBJ2-4, with 7 nucleotides matching TRBD1. V lost 3 bases and J lost 2; bases outside the gene matches: 8. There are 16 residues in the CDR3. Germline CDR1 and CDR2: SGHNT and YYREEE (reference sequence). The CDR3 reads CASSSGDRLPKNIQYF. CDR3 sequence (DNA): TGTGCCAGCAGCTCCGGGGACAGACTCCCCAAAAACATTCAGTACTTC.

V gene TRBV7-2 combines with J gene TRBJ2-1, with 9 bases lining up with TRBD2. Germline lookup yields CDR1 SGHTA and CDR2 FQGNSA. This CDR3 has 18 amino acids. Trimming removed 1 base from V and 2 bases from J; junction bases left unmatched: 9. The CDR3 DNA reads as TGTGCCAGCAGCTTAGGCGTCAGGGCGGGGGGGCCCTACAATGAGCAGTTCTTC. Translating it yields CASSLGVRAGGPYNEQFF.